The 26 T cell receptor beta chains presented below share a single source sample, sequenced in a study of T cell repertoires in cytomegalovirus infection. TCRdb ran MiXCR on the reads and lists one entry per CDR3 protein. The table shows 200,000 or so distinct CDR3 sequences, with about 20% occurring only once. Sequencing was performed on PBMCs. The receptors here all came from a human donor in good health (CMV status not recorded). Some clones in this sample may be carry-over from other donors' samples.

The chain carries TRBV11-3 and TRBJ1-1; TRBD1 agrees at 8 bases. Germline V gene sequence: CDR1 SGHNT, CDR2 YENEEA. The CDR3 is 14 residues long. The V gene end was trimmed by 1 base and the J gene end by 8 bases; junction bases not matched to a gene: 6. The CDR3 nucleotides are TGTGCCAGCAGCTTAGCCAGGACAGGGTCGGAAGCTTTCTTT. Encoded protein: CASSLARTGSEAFF.

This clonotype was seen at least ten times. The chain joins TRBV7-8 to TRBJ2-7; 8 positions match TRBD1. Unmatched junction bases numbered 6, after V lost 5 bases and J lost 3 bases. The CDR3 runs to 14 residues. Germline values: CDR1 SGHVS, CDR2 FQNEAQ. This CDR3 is CASSGRDRFYEQYF. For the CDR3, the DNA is TGTGCCAGCAGCGGACGGGACAGGTTCTACGAGCAGTACTTC. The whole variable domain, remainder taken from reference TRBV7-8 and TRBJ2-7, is GAGVSQSPRYKVAKRGQDVALRCDPISGHVSLFWYQQALGQGPEFLTYFQNEAQLDKSGLPSDRFFAERPEGSVSTLKIQRTQQEDSAVYLCASSGRDRFYEQYFGPGTRLTVT.

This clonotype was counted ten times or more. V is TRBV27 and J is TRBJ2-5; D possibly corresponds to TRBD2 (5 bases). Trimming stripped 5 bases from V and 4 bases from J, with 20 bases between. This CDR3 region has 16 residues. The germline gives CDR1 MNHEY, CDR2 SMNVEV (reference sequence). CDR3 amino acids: CASSRSGPRGRETQYF. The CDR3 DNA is TGTGCCAGCAGTCGCTCCGGGCCTCGAGGGCGAGAGACCCAGTACTTC.

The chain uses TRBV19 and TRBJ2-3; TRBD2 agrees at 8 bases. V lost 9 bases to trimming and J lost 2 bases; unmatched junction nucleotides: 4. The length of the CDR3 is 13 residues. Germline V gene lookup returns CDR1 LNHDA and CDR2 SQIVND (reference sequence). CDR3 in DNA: TGTGCCAGCGGGGGGGGGGCCACAGATACGCAGTATTTT. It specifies CASGGGATDTQYF.

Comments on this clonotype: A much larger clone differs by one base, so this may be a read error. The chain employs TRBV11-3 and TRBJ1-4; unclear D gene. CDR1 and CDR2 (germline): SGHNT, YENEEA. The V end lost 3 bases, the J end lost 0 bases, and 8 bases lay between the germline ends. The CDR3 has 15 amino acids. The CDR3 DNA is TGTGCCAGCAGCTTTAAAGCTGCAACTAATGAAAAACTGTTTTTT. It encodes CASSFKAATNEKLFF.

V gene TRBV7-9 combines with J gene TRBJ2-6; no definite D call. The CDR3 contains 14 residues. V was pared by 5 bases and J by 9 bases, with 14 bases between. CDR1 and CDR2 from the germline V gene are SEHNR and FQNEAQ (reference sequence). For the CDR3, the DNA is TGTGCCAGCAGCCCCGCGCAGGACCTCAACGTCCTGACTTTC. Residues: CASSPAQDLNVLTF.

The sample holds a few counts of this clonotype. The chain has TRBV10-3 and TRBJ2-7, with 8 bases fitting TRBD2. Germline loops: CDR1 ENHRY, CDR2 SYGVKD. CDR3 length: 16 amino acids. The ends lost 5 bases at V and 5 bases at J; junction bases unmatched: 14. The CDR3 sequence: CAISPLSGREDHEQYF. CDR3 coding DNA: TGTGCCATCAGTCCCCTCAGCGGGAGAGAGGACCACGAGCAGTACTTC.

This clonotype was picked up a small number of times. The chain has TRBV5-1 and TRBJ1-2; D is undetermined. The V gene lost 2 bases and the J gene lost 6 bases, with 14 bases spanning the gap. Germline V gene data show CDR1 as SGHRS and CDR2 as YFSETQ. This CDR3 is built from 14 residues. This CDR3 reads CASSFDMETNGYTF. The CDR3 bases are TGCGCCAGCAGCTTTGATATGGAGACGAATGGCTACACCTTC.

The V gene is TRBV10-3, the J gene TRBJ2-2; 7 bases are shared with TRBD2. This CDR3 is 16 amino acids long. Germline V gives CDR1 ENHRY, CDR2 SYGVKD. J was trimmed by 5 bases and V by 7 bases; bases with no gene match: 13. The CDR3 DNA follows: TGTGCCATCATGGCTCGAGCGGGACGGGGGACCGGGGAGCTGTTTTTT. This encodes CAIMARAGRGTGELFF.

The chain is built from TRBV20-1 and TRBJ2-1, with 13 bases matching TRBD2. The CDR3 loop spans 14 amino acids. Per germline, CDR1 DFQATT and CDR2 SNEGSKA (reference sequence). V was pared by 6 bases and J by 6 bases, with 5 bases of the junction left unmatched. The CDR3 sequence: CSAPRLAGGNEQFF. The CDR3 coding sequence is TGCAGTGCCCCTCGACTAGCGGGAGGCAATGAGCAGTTCTTC.

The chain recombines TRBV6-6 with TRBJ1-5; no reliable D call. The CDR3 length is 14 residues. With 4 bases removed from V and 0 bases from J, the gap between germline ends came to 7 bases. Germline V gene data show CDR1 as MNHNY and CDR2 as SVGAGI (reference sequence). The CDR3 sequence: CASSLADSNQPQHF. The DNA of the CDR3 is TGTGCCAGCAGTTTGGCCGATAGCAATCAGCCCCAGCATTTT.

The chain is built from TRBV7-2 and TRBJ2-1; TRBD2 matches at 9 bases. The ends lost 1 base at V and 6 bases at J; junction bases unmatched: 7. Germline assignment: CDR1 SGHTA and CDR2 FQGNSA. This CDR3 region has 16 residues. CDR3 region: CASSLESRGRVNEQFF. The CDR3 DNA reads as TGTGCCAGCAGCTTAGAGTCCCGCGGGAGGGTCAATGAGCAGTTCTTC. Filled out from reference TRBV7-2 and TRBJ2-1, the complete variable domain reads GAGVSQSPSNKVTEKGKDVELRCDPISGHTALYWYRQSLGQGLEFLIYFQGNSAPDKSGLPSDRFSAERTGGSVSTLTIQRTQQEDSAVYLCASSLESRGRVNEQFFGPGTRLTVL.

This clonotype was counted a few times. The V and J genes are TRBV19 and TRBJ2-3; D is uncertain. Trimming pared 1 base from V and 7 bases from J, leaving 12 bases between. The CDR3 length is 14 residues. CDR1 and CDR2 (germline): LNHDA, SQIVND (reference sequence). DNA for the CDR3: TGTGCCAGTAGTATAGCCCACACCCGAAATACGCAGTATTTT. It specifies CASSIAHTRNTQYF.

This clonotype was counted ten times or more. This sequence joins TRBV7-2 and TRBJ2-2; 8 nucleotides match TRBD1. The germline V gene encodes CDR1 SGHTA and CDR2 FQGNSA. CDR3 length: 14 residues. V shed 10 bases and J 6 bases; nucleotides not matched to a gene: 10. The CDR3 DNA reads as TGTGCCACGACAGGGGCCCCCCGAGCCGGGGAGCTGTTTTTT. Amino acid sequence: CATTGAPRAGELFF.

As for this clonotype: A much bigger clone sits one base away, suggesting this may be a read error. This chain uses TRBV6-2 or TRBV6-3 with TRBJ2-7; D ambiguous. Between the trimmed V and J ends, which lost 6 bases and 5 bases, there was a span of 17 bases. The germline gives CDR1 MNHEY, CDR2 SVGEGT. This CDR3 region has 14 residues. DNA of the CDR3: TGTGCCAGCAGCCCTATAAGGCGGAGCGACGAGCAGTACTTC. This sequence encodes CASSPIRRSDEQYF.

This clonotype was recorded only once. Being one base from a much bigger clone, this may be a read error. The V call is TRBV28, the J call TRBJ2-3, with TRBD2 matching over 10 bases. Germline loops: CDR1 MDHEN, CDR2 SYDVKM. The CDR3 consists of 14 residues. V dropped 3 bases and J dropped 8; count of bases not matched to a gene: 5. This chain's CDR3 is CASSFLAGVVTQYF. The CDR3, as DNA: TGTGCCAGCAGTTTCCTAGCGGGAGTGGTTACGCAGTATTTT.

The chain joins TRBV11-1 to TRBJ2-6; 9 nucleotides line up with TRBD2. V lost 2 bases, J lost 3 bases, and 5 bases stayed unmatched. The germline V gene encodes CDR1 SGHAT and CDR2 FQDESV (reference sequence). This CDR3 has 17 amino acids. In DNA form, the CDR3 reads TGTGCCAGCAGCTTATTTGCGGGAGGGAATGGGGCCAACGTCCTGACTTTC. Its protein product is CASSLFAGGNGANVLTF.

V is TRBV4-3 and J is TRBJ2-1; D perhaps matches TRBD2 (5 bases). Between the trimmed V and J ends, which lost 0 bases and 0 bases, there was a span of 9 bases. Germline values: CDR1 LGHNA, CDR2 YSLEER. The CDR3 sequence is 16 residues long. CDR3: CASSQDGESSYNEQFF. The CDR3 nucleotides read TGCGCCAGCAGCCAAGACGGGGAGAGCTCCTACAATGAGCAGTTCTTC.

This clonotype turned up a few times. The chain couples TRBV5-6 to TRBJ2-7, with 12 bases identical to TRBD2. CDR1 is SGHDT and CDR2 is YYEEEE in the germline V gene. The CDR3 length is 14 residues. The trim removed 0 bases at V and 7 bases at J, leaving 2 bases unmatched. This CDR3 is CASSLGLAGGEQYF. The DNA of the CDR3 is TGTGCCAGCAGCTTGGGGCTAGCGGGAGGGGAGCAGTACTTC.

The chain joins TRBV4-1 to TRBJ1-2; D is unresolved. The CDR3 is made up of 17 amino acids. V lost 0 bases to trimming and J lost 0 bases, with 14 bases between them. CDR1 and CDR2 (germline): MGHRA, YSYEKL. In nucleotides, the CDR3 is TGCGCCAGCAGCCAAGATCGGTCGATTACCACTAACTATGGCTACACCTTC. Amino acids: CASSQDRSITTNYGYTF.

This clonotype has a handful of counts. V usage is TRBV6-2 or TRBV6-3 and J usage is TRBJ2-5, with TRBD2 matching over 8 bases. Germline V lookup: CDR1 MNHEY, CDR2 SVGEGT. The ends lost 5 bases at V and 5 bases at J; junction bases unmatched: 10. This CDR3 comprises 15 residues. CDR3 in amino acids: CASSRTSIRPETQYF. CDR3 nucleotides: TGTGCCAGCAGTAGGACTAGCATCAGACCGGAGACCCAGTACTTC.

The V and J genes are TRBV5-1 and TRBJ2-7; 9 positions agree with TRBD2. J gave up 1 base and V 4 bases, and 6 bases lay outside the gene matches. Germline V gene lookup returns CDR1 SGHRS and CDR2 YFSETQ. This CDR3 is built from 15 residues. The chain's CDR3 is CASSPGTSFSYEQYF. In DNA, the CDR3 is TGCGCCAGCAGCCCCGGGACTAGCTTTTCCTACGAGCAGTACTTC.

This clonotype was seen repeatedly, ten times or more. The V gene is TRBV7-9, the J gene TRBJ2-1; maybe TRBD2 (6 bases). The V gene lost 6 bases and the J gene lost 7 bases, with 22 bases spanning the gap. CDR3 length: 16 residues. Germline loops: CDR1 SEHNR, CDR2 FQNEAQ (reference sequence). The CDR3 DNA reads TGTGCCAGCAGTGCCGGGACTTACCTAGATAGGAATGAGCAGTTCTTC. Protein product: CASSAGTYLDRNEQFF. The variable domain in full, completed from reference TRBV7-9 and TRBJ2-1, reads DTGVSQNPRHKITKRGQNVTFRCDPISEHNRLYWYRQTLGQGPEFLTYFQNEAQLEKSRLLSDRFSAERPKGSFSTLEIQRTEQGDSAMYLCASSAGTYLDRNEQFFGPGTRLTVL.

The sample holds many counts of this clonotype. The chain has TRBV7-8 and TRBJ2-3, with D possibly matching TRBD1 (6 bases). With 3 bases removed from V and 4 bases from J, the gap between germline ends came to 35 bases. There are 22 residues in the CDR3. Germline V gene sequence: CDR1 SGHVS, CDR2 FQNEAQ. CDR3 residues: CASSFLTPAGSWDKLGADTQYF. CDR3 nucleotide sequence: TGTGCCAGCAGCTTTCTCACCCCCGCCGGATCCTGGGACAAGCTTGGCGCAGATACGCAGTATTTT.

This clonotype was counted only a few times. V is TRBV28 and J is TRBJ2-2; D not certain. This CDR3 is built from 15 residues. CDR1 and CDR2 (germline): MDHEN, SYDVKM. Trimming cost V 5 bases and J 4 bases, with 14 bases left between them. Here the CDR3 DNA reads TGTGCCAGCAGTGTGACCGCTGATGCCACCGGGGAGCTGTTTTTT. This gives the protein CASSVTADATGELFF. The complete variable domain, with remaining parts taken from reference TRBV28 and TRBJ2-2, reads DVKVTQSSRYLVKRTGEKVFLECVQDMDHENMFWYRQDPGLGLRLIYFSYDVKMKEKGDIPEGYSVSREKKERFSLILESASTNQTSMYLCASSVTADATGELFFGEGSRLTVL.

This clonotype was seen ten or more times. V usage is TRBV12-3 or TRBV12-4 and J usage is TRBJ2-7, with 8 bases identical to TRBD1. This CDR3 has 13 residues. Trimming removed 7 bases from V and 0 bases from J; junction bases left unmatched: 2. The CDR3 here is CASNGQGSYEQYF. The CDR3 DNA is TGTGCCAGCAACGGACAGGGCTCCTACGAGCAGTACTTC.